The T cell receptor beta chain under discussion was sequenced for a study of blood T cells in healthy people across ages. Deletions cut 3 bases from V and 5 bases from J, with 13 bases between. The CDR3 has 13 amino acids. The germline V gene encodes CDR1 DFQATT and CDR2 SNEGSKA (reference sequence). Using a J-beta primer mix together with a sample-barcoded 5' primer, a second PCR was run for roughly 6 to 11 cycles. TCRdb used MiXCR to reprocess the 5' RACE reads, holding one entry per CDR3 protein. Here the sample spans roughly 730,000 distinct CDR3 sequences, just over 55% being singletons. This clonotype was seen ten or more times. Its antigen is undetermined. Study-level results: No one knew whether donors had CMV, which possibly confounded expanded clonotype changes. Roughly linear declines in TCR beta diversity per million T cells occurred with age.

This chain joins TRBV20-1 and TRBJ1-2, with D tentatively TRBD1 (6 bases). This clonotype originated in a man between 35 and 55 years old in good health. The specimen was blood. In nucleotides, the CDR3 is TGCAGTGCTAGGGGGGACACGCGTTATGGCTACACCTTC. This gives the protein CSARGDTRYGYTF.